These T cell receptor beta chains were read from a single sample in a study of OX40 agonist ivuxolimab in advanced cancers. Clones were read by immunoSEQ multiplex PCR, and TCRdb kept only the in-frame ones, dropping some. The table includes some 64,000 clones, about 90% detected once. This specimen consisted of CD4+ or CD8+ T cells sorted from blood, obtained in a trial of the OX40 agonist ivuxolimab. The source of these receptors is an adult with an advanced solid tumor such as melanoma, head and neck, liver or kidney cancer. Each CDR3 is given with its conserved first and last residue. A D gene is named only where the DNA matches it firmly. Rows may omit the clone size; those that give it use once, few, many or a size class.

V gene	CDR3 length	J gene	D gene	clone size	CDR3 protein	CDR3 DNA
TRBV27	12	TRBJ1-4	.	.	CASSLLGEKLFF	TGTGCCAGCAGTTTATTAGGTGAAAAACTGTTTTTT
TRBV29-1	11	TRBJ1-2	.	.	CSVGVNYGYTF	TGCAGCGTTGGGGTAAACTATGGCTACACCTTC
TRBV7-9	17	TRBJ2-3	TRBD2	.	CASSSTLAGPSTDTQYF	TGTGCCAGCAGCTCGACACTAGCGGGGCCAAGCACAGATACGCAGTATTTT
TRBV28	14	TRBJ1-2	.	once	CASSLRLGEYGYTF	TGTGCCAGCAGTTTAAGACTGGGGGAGTATGGCTACACCTTC
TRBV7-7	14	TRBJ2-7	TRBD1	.	CASSPGTGGYEQYF	TGTGCTAGCAGCCCCGGGACAGGGGGCTACGAGCAGTACTTC
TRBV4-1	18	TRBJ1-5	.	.	CASSQEGGSARSNQPQHF	TGCGCCAGCAGCCAAGAAGGTGGGTCGGCGCGGAGCAATCAGCCCCAGCATTTT
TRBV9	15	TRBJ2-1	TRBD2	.	CASSVLLAGGDEQFF	TGTGCCAGCAGCGTTCTACTAGCGGGAGGGGATGAGCAGTTCTTC
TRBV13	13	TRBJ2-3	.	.	CASSAGITDTQYF	TGTGCCAGCAGCGCCGGGATCACAGATACGCAGTATTTT
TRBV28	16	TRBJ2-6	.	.	CASSFPRFGGANVLTF	TGTGCCAGCAGCTTCCCACGTTTTGGGGGGGCCAACGTCCTGACTTTC
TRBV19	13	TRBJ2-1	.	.	CASTLGASNEQFF	TGTGCCAGTACCCTTGGGGCTTCTAATGAGCAGTTCTTC
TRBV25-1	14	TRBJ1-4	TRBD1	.	CASSLPGQDGKLFF	TGTGCCAGCAGTCTCCCGGGACAGGATGGAAAACTGTTTTTT
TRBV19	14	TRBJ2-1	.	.	CASSIVGAGDEQFF	TGTGCCAGTAGTATTGTGGGGGCGGGCGATGAGCAGTTCTTC
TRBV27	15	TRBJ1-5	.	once	CASSPEDSSNQPQHF	TGTGCCAGCAGTCCCGAAGACAGTTCCAATCAGCCCCAGCATTTT
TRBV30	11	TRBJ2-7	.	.	CAWSVYDEQYF	TGTGCCTGGAGTGTATACGACGAGCAGTACTTC
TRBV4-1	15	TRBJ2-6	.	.	CASSGLFSGANVLTF	TGCGCCAGCAGCGGCCTTTTCTCTGGGGCCAACGTCCTGACTTTC
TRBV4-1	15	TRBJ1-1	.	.	CASSQDALANTEAFF	TGCGCCAGCAGCCAAGACGCGTTAGCTAACACTGAAGCTTTCTTT
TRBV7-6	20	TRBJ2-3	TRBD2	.	CASSLGSGTSGRAGTDTQYF	TGTGCCAGCAGCTTAGGATCCGGGACTAGCGGGAGGGCCGGCACAGATACGCAGTATTTT
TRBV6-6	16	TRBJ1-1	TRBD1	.	CASFFGTGIFSTEAFF	TGTGCCAGCTTTTTCGGGACAGGGATTTTTTCCACTGAAGCTTTCTTT
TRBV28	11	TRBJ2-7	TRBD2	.	CASSWGGEQYF	TGTGCCAGCAGTTGGGGGGGAGAGCAGTACTTC
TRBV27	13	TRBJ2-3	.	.	CASSLRGPDTQYF	TGTGCCAGCAGTTTAAGGGGCCCAGATACGCAGTATTTT
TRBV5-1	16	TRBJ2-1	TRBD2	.	CASSLFGSSGYNEQFF	TGCGCCAGCAGCTTGTTCGGGTCTAGCGGGTACAATGAGCAGTTCTTC
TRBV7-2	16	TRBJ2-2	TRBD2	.	CASSITSGRANGELFF	TGTGCCAGCAGCATCACTAGCGGGAGGGCCAACGGGGAGCTGTTTTTT
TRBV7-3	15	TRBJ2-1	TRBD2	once	CASSPGTSIRNEQFF	TGTGCCAGCAGCCCGGGGACTAGTATCAGGAATGAGCAGTTCTTC
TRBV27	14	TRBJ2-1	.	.	CASSLQAAGNEQFF	TGTGCCAGCAGTTTACAGGCTGCGGGAAATGAGCAGTTCTTC
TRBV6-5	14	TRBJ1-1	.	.	CASSRGPMNTEAFF	TGTGCCAGTTCTAGGGGTCCGATGAACACTGAAGCTTTCTTT
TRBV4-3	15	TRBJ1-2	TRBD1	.	CASSQNRDREWGYTF	TGCGCCAGCAGCCAGAACCGGGACAGGGAATGGGGCTACACCTTC
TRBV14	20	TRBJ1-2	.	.	CASSSHITGLTSIFPIGYTF	TGTGCCAGCAGCTCACACATTACAGGGTTAACCTCTATTTTTCCTATTGGCTACACCTTC
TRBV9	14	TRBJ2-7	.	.	CASSVDGSYSEQYF	TGTGCCAGCAGCGTAGACGGGAGTTATAGCGAGCAGTACTTC
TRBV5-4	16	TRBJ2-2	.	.	CASSPTNGPRTGELFF	TGTGCCAGCAGCCCGACCAACGGACCGAGGACCGGGGAGCTGTTTTTT
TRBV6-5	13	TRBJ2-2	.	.	CASSHERAGELFF	TGTGCCAGCAGCCACGAACGCGCCGGGGAGCTGTTTTTT
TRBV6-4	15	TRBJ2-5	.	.	CASSDSPRRKKTQYF	TGTGCCAGCAGTGACAGCCCCAGGAGGAAAAAGACCCAGTACTTC
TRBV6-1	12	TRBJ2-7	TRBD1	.	CASRGTAYEQYF	TGTGCCAGCAGAGGGACAGCCTACGAGCAGTACTTC
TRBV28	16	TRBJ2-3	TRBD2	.	CASRRRLAVSTDTQYF	TGTGCCAGCAGGCGTAGACTAGCGGTTAGCACAGATACGCAGTATTTT
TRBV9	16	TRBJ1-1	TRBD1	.	CASSPWTGSPNTEAFF	TGTGCCAGCAGCCCATGGACAGGGAGTCCGAACACTGAAGCTTTCTTT
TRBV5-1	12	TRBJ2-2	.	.	CASSPVPGELFF	TGCGCCAGCAGCCCCGTTCCCGGGGAGCTGTTTTTT
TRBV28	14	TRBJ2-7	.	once	CASSTLDNPYEQYF	TGTGCCAGCAGTACCCTTGATAACCCCTACGAGCAGTACTTC
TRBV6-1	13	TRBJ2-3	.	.	CASSESVRDTQYF	TGTGCCAGCAGTGAAAGCGTGCGCGATACGCAGTATTTT
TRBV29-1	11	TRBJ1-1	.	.	CSVQLNTEAFF	TGCAGCGTCCAGCTGAACACTGAAGCTTTCTTT
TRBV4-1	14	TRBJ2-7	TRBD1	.	CASSQGTGDNEQYF	TGCGCCAGCAGCCAAGGGACAGGTGATAACGAGCAGTACTTC
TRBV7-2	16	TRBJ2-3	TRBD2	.	CARTSGPRAGTDTQYF	TGTGCCAGAACTAGCGGACCTAGGGCGGGCACAGATACGCAGTATTTT